This is a list of T cell receptor beta chains from one sample in a study of blood T cell repertoires in COVID-19. Sequenced by immunoSEQ multiplex PCR; TCRdb stores in-frame clones only, minus some. The repertoire consists of tens of thousands of clones, with about four fifths occurring once and the leading ten covering roughly 5.6%. Specimen: peripheral blood. The receptors shown here come from a human donor in a cohort sampled during active COVID-19. The CDR3 runs from the conserved cysteine through the conserved F or W. Each record gives: CDR3 DNA, CDR3 protein, clone size, D gene, J gene, V gene. A D gene is named only where the DNA matches it firmly. Clone size, where shown, is once, few, many, or a class for clones that have expanded.

TGTGCCAGCTGTTCCCTGGCCAGCTCCTACGAGCAGTACTTC | CASCSLASSYEQYF | - | - | TRBJ2-7 | TRBV27
TGTGCCAGCAGCGTGGGGACTAGCGGGGGGGCGGATACGCAGTATTTT | CASSVGTSGGADTQYF | - | TRBD2 | TRBJ2-3 | TRBV9
TGTGCCAGCAGCTTCGACAGGGGCACGCAGTATTTT | CASSFDRGTQYF | few | TRBD1 | TRBJ2-3 | TRBV27
TGTGCCATCAGTGACCCTAAGGGGGTTGATTCACCCCTCCACTTT | CAISDPKGVDSPLHF | - | - | TRBJ1-6 | TRBV10-3
TGTGCCAGCAGCTTTGGGGGGCAGGGGGCGCGGGATGAGCAGTTCTTC | CASSFGGQGARDEQFF | - | TRBD1 | TRBJ2-1 | TRBV11-2
TGCAGTGCAAAACTAGGCAATGAGCAGTTCTTC | CSAKLGNEQFF | - | - | TRBJ2-1 | TRBV20-1
TGTGCCACCAGGGGGTCGGAGGGTACCACAGATACGCAGTATTTT | CATRGSEGTTDTQYF | - | - | TRBJ2-3 | TRBV24-1
TGTGCCAGCAGCTTACGGGACAGGGGACTTGGTACGCAGTATTTT | CASSLRDRGLGTQYF | - | TRBD1 | TRBJ2-3 | TRBV11-2
TGTGCCAGCAGCCAAGTTTCTAGGACTAGCGCGATAGTGACGCAGTATTTT | CASSQVSRTSAIVTQYF | once | TRBD2 | TRBJ2-3 | TRBV14
TGTGCCAGCAAAGAGGGGGCGCTGAATGAAAAACTGTTTTTT | CASKEGALNEKLFF | - | TRBD1 | TRBJ1-4 | TRBV25-1
TGTGCCAGCAGCCCGACCCGGGACAGGTCTACCTACGAGCAGTACTTC | CASSPTRDRSTYEQYF | - | TRBD1 | TRBJ2-7 | TRBV3-1/TRBV3-2
TGTGCCAGCAGTGAATTATGGGGGCCGGGTAATCAGTACTTC | CASSELWGPGNQYF | - | - | TRBJ2-4 | TRBV6-1
TGTGCCTGGAGTGCAACACCGGGACAAGTACACAATGAGCAGTTCTTC | CAWSATPGQVHNEQFF | - | - | TRBJ2-1 | TRBV30
TGTGCCAGCAGTTTACAGGGGCGGGATGGCTACACCTTC | CASSLQGRDGYTF | once | - | TRBJ1-2 | TRBV12-3/TRBV12-4